Shown below are 31 T cell receptor beta chains from a single sample sequenced in a study of T cell responses to AZD1222 COVID-19 vaccine. TCRdb's copy holds only in-frame clones and misses some; the assay was immunoSEQ multiplex PCR. The data contain fewer than 200,000 clones, approximately 92% of them seen just once; the ten biggest clones take up around 9.3%. The specimen was peripheral blood, collected on day 0 of AZD1222 vaccination. Receptors originate from an adult in good health.

The V call is TRBV28, the J call TRBJ2-7; 9 nucleotides line up with TRBD1. This CDR3 is built from 15 residues. The V segment lost 4 bases and the J segment 6 bases; nucleotides outside the gene matches: 10. Germline assignment: CDR1 MDHEN and CDR2 SYDVKM. For the CDR3, the DNA is TGTGCCAGCAGTTCTAGGACAGGGGATTTCCCCGAGCAGTACGTC. It encodes CASSSRTGDFPEQYV.

CDR3 nucleotide sequence: TGCAGCGTTGGTGAAGGCGTCACTGAAGCTTTCTTT. Translating it yields CSVGEGVTEAFF. This sequence joins TRBV29-1 and TRBJ1-1, with D unresolved. There are 12 residues in the CDR3. The V and J ends lost 4 bases and 4 bases respectively, with 10 bases between them. The germline gives CDR1 SQVTM, CDR2 ANQGSEA.

V is TRBV12-3 or TRBV12-4 and J is TRBJ2-7; D is ambiguous. The CDR3 loop spans 13 amino acids. With 8 bases removed from V and 4 bases from J, the gap between germline ends came to 15 bases. The CDR3 sequence is CASSVLGIYEQYF. CDR3 bases: TGTGCCAGCTCGGTTTTAGGAATTTACGAGCAGTACTTC.

This chain uses TRBV5-4 with TRBJ1-2; TRBD1 matches at 7 bases. The CDR3 runs 15 residues. With V trimmed by 5 bases and J by 6 bases, 13 bases remained unmatched. Looked up from germline, CDR1 is SGHNT and CDR2 is YYREEE (reference sequence). The CDR3 spells CASRLRDSGKNGYTF. CDR3 bases: TGTGCCAGCAGACTCCGGGACAGCGGAAAAAATGGCTACACCTTC.

This chain joins TRBV10-3 and TRBJ1-4; D might be TRBD1 (6 bases). Deletions cut 6 bases from V and 0 bases from J, with 8 bases between. This CDR3 spans 14 amino acids. The germline CDR1 and CDR2 sequences are ENHRY and SYGVKD. CDR3 sequence: CAIRGHSTNEKLFF. DNA of the CDR3: TGTGCCATCAGGGGACACTCAACTAATGAAAAACTGTTTTTT.

This chain connects TRBV6-2 or TRBV6-3 to TRBJ1-2, with a weak D call TRBD1 (5 bases). CDR3 length equals 14 residues. Trimming removed 4 bases from V and 2 bases from J, with 11 bases in between. Germline assignment: CDR1 MNHEY and CDR2 SVGEGT. This CDR3 is CASSSHRGNYGYTF. DNA for the CDR3: TGTGCCAGCAGTTCACACCGGGGGAACTATGGCTACACCTTC.

This chain connects TRBV29-1 to TRBJ2-1; 8 bases are a match to TRBD2. The V gene's germline CDR1 is SQVTM and CDR2 ANQGSEA. The V gene end was trimmed by 3 bases and the J gene end by 9 bases; junction bases not matched to a gene: 10. This CDR3 has 14 amino acids. The CDR3 nucleotides read TGCAGCGTTGACGGAGCGGGAGTAGAAAGTGAGCAGTTCTTC. As protein: CSVDGAGVESEQFF.

The V and J genes are TRBV18 and TRBJ1-4; D not certain. V gave up 3 bases and J gave up 13 bases, with 12 bases separating them. The CDR3 spans 12 residues. Germline V CDR1 and CDR2: KGHSH, LQKENI. The CDR3 nucleotides are TGTGCCAGCTCACCCGAAGACCAAGGACTGTTTTTT. It specifies CASSPEDQGLFF.

The gene calls are TRBV27 and TRBJ2-1; 7 bases are a match to TRBD1. Germline trimming cut 5 bases from V and 0 bases from J; bases unmatched to any gene: 10. Per germline, CDR1 MNHEY and CDR2 SMNVEV (reference sequence). The CDR3 has 17 amino acids. Here the CDR3 reads CASSLQGTAASYNEQFF. The CDR3, as DNA: TGTGCCAGCAGTCTACAAGGGACAGCGGCCTCCTACAATGAGCAGTTCTTC.

For the CDR3, the DNA is TGTGCCAGCAGCGTAGATGGGAGAGGCAACTATGGCTACACCTTC. Its protein is CASSVDGRGNYGYTF. This chain links TRBV9 with TRBJ1-2, with D unresolved. CDR3 size: 15 residues. V was clipped by 0 bases and J by 2 bases, with 11 bases between them. Germline CDR1 reads SGDLS; CDR2 reads YYNGEE.

This chain joins TRBV5-6 and TRBJ1-1; 7 nucleotides align to TRBD1. Germline values: CDR1 SGHDT, CDR2 YYEEEE. The V gene end was trimmed by 4 bases and the J gene end by 4 bases; junction bases not matched to a gene: 16. The CDR3 is 17 amino acids. CDR3 DNA: TGTGCCAGCAGCGAAGTACAGGGGATGGGTTGGCGCACTGAAGCTTTCTTT. This codes for CASSEVQGMGWRTEAFF.

The J gene is TRBJ1-2, the V gene TRBV19; a possible D gene is TRBD1 (6 bases). The CDR3 has 15 residues. Germline V gene lookup returns CDR1 LNHDA and CDR2 SQIVND (reference sequence). The V end was cut by 7 bases, the J end by 1 base, with 16 bases between. The CDR3 DNA is TGTGCCAGTACCTCGGGAGGGGGAAATAACTATGGCTACACCTTC. Its protein is CASTSGGGNNYGYTF.

The chain recombines TRBV9 with TRBJ2-5; 11 nucleotides align to TRBD1. J gave up 4 bases and V 3 bases, and 5 bases lay outside the gene matches. The CDR3 has 15 residues. Looked up from germline, CDR1 is SGDLS and CDR2 is YYNGEE. CDR3 protein: CASSAGQGAGETQYF. CDR3 nucleotide sequence: TGTGCCAGCAGCGCCGGACAGGGGGCAGGAGAGACCCAGTACTTC.

The chain links TRBV10-2 to TRBJ2-7, with 7 bases aligning to TRBD2. This CDR3 has 14 amino acids. The germline gives CDR1 WSHSY, CDR2 SAAADI. V lost 1 base, J lost 2 bases, and 2 bases stayed unmatched. CDR3 loop: CASSEWGGTYEQYF. In DNA, the CDR3 is TGCGCCAGCAGTGAGTGGGGGGGAACCTACGAGCAGTACTTC.

The genes are TRBV3-1 (or the pseudogene TRBV3-2) and TRBJ1-2; D is unclear. Germline V CDR1 and CDR2: LGHDT, YNNKEL (reference sequence). V was pared by 0 bases and J by 3 bases, with 5 bases between. The CDR3 loop spans 13 amino acids. The CDR3 region has the DNA TGTGCCAGCAGCCAAGAGCGACACTATGGCTACACCTTC. Its translation is CASSQERHYGYTF.

The table lists this clone with a count of one. The chain recombines TRBV5-4 with TRBJ2-5; D possibly corresponds to TRBD2 (6 bases). Trimming cost V 4 bases and J 1 base, with 11 bases left between them. Germline CDR1 is SGHNT and CDR2 is YYREEE (reference sequence). The CDR3 consists of 14 residues. The CDR3, as DNA: TGTGCCAGCAGCACACGGGAGTTCCAAGAGACCCAGTACTTC. Translated: CASSTREFQETQYF.

The gene calls are TRBV18 and TRBJ1-2, with D unresolved. V shed 2 bases and J shed 2 bases, with 15 bases lying between them. The germline CDR1 and CDR2 sequences are KGHSH and LQKENI. This CDR3 has 16 amino acids. CDR3: CASSPTSGDTNYGYTF. The CDR3 bases are TGTGCCAGCTCACCAACCTCCGGAGATACGAACTATGGCTACACCTTC.

V and J are TRBV11-2 and TRBJ2-7, with D possibly being TRBD1 or TRBD2 (5 bases each). Germline CDR1 and CDR2: SGHAT and FQNNGV. The V end lost 6 bases, the J end lost 3 bases, and 18 bases lay between the germline ends. CDR3 length: 15 residues. CDR3 DNA sequence: TGTGCCAGCAGTCATCCGGGACGGACCCTCTACGAGCAGTACTTC. Translation: CASSHPGRTLYEQYF.

The chain couples TRBV18 to TRBJ1-2; D unresolved. Looked up from germline, CDR1 is KGHSH and CDR2 is LQKENI. There are 15 residues in the CDR3. Trimming removed 3 bases from V and 0 bases from J, with 11 bases in between. The CDR3 is CASSPPGVANYGYTF. CDR3 nucleotide sequence: TGTGCCAGCTCACCCCCAGGAGTAGCTAACTATGGCTACACCTTC.

The chain couples TRBV30 to TRBJ1-5; a possible D gene is TRBD1 (6 bases). CDR1 is GTSNPN and CDR2 is SVGIG in the germline V gene (reference sequence). This CDR3 spans 19 amino acids. With 0 bases removed from V and 2 bases from J, the gap between germline ends came to 23 bases. The CDR3 sequence is CAWSVPPYQGGFGNQPQHF. CDR3 nucleotides: TGTGCCTGGAGTGTACCCCCTTATCAAGGGGGTTTTGGCAATCAGCCCCAGCATTTT.

V gene TRBV20-1 combines with J gene TRBJ2-7, with D unresolved. CDR1 and CDR2 from the germline V gene are DFQATT and SNEGSKA (reference sequence). The CDR3 has 10 residues. The CDR3 spells CRDTTYEQYV. The DNA of the CDR3 is TGCAGAGATACAACCTACGAGCAGTACGTC.

The chain joins TRBV28 to TRBJ1-1; D perhaps matches TRBD1 (5 bases). Trimming removed 8 bases from V and 1 base from J, with 20 bases in between. The CDR3 is 16 amino acids. CDR1 is MDHEN and CDR2 is SYDVKM in the germline V gene. CDR3 sequence: CASPPPIRGQNTEAFF. CDR3 nucleotide sequence: TGTGCCAGCCCCCCCCCTATCCGGGGCCAGAACACTGAAGCTTTCTTT. Full variable domain (outside the CDR3, taken from reference TRBV28 and TRBJ1-1): DVKVTQSSRYLVKRTGEKVFLECVQDMDHENMFWYRQDPGLGLRLIYFSYDVKMKEKGDIPEGYSVSREKKERFSLILESASTNQTSMYLCASPPPIRGQNTEAFFGQGTRLTVV.

The chain recombines TRBV5-5 with TRBJ2-7; 9 bases are shared with TRBD2. V lost 1 base, J lost 0 bases, and 8 bases stayed unmatched. Germline V gene sequence: CDR1 SGHKS, CDR2 YYEKEE (reference sequence). The CDR3 totals 17 residues. The CDR3 region is CASSLNLAGLSSYEQYF. CDR3 sequence (DNA): TGTGCCAGCAGCTTGAATCTAGCGGGACTGAGCTCCTACGAGCAGTACTTC.

The genes are TRBV21-1 and TRBJ1-2; the table names TRBD1, a call not compared with the DNA. TRBV21-1 is annotated as a pseudogene. The CDR3 runs to 15 residues. The CDR3: CASSKVRGQEDGYTF. The CDR3 DNA sequence: TGTGCCAGCAGCAAAGTAAGGGGGCAGGAGGATGGCTACACCTTC.

Note on this clone: Additional DNA sequences in this sample encode the identical CDR3. J is TRBJ1-1 and V is TRBV19, with TRBD1 matching 7 bases. The V gene's germline CDR1 is LNHDA and CDR2 SQIVND (reference sequence). J gave up 0 bases and V 9 bases, and 4 bases lay outside the gene matches. CDR3 length equals 13 residues. The CDR3 coding sequence is TGTGCCAGCACCGACAGGGTGAACACTGAAGCTTTCTTT. Its protein product is CASTDRVNTEAFF.

The chain has TRBV3-1 (or the pseudogene TRBV3-2) and TRBJ1-2, with D unresolved. Germline CDR1 LGHDT, CDR2 YNNKEL (reference sequence). The CDR3 sequence is 13 residues long. Trimming shortened V by 1 base and J by 2 bases, and 5 bases separated the two germline ends. The CDR3 is CASSQVSNYGYTF. CDR3 nucleotide sequence: TGTGCCAGCAGCCAAGTCTCCAACTATGGCTACACCTTC.

V is TRBV27 and J is TRBJ2-3; 8 bases match TRBD1. CDR1 is MNHEY, CDR2 SMNVEV, per germline (reference sequence). Trimming removed 2 bases from V and 3 bases from J; junction bases left unmatched: 1. This CDR3 is built from 14 residues. The CDR3 loop reads CASSLGTGTDTQYF. The CDR3 DNA reads TGTGCCAGCAGTTTAGGGACAGGTACAGATACGCAGTATTTT.

The V and J genes are TRBV4-3 and TRBJ1-4; D not resolved. The CDR3 spans 12 residues. V was pared by 4 bases and J by 7 bases, with 7 bases between. In germline, CDR1 is LGHNA, CDR2 YSLEER. The CDR3 bases are TGCGCCAGCAGCCCCTCCGGTGAAAAACTGTTTTTT. Translating it yields CASSPSGEKLFF.

This CDR3 is CAWTTGLAGSEQFF. The DNA for the CDR3 is TGTGCCTGGACCACAGGGCTAGCGGGCTCAGAGCAGTTCTTC. This chain connects TRBV30 to TRBJ2-1; 8 bases map to TRBD2. V dropped 4 bases and J dropped 10; count of bases not matched to a gene: 12. Per the germline V gene, CDR1 is GTSNPN and CDR2 is SVGIG (reference sequence). There are 14 residues in the CDR3.

Points on this clone: The same CDR3 also results from other DNA sequences found in this sample. The genes are TRBV30 and TRBJ1-3; no clear D gene. Trimming stripped 5 bases from V and 4 bases from J, with 6 bases between. The CDR3 length is 11 residues. Germline-derived CDR1 and CDR2 are GTSNPN and SVGIG (reference sequence). The CDR3: CAWGRGNTIYF. The DNA of the CDR3 is TGTGCCTGGGGCCGCGGAAACACCATATATTTT. Based on the CDR3 plus reference TRBV30 and TRBJ1-3, the full variable domain is SQTIHQWPATLVQPVGSPLSLECTVEGTSNPNLYWYRQAAGRGLQLLFYSVGIGQISSEVPQNLSASRPQDRQFILSSKKLLLSDSGFYLCAWGRGNTIYFGEGSWLTVV.

This chain uses TRBV30 with TRBJ1-1; 9 bases are shared with TRBD1. Unmatched junction bases numbered 15, after V lost 5 bases and J lost 5 bases. This CDR3 has 16 residues. Germline CDR1 reads GTSNPN; CDR2 reads SVGIG (reference sequence). The CDR3 loop is CAWSDRGSGGWTEAFF. CDR3 DNA: TGTGCCTGGTCAGACAGGGGGTCAGGGGGATGGACTGAAGCTTTCTTT.